This TCR beta chain was identified in a study of CD8+ T cells in alopecia areata. Across the study: Tofacitinib treatment spanned 6 to 18 months, with 6 months off drug afterward.

This CDR3 region has 13 residues. V was shortened by 0 bases and J by 0 bases, with 3 bases between the two germline ends. Germline V lookup: CDR1 ENHRY, CDR2 SYGVKD. Reverse transcribed after extraction, RNA yielded cDNA as the sequencing template. Using immunoSEQ multiplex PCR, the repertoire was profiled, and TCRdb retains in-frame clones only, with some absent. This table has roughly 220,000 clones, around 65% appearing once. Noted treatment: oral pan-JAK inhibitor, 5-10 mg twice daily. The specimen was CD4+ T cells sorted from blood, collected between weeks 43 and 45, from a patient treated with tofacitinib. The chain joins TRBV10-3 to TRBJ2-7; D call uncertain. The TCR was taken from a human donor with alopecia areata. The CDR3 sequence is CAISESPSYEQYF. In nucleotides, the CDR3 is TGTGCCATCAGTGAGTCGCCCTCCTACGAGCAGTACTTC.